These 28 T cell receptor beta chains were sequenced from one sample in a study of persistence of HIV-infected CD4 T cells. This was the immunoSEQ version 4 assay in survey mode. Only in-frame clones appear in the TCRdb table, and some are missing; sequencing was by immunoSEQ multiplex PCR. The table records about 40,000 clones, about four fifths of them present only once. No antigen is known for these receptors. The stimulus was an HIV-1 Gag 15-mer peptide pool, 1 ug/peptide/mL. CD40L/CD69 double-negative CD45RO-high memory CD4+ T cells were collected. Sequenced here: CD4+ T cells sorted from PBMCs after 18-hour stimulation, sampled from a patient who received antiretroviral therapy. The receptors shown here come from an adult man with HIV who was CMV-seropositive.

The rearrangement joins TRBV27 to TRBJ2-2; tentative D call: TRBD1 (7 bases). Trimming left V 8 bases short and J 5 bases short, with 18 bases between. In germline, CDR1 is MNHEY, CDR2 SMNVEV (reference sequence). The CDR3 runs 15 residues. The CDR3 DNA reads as TGTGCCAGCGCCGCGTGGCAGGGGGGAACCGGGGAGCTGTTTTTT. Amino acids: CASAAWQGGTGELFF.

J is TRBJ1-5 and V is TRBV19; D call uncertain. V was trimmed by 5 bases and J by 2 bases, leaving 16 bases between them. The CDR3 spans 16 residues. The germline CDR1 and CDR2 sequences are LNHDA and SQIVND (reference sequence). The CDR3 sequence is CASSLGYSRGNQPQHF. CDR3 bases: TGTGCCAGTAGTCTGGGATATTCAAGGGGCAATCAGCCCCAGCATTTT. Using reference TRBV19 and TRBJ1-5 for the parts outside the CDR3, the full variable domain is DGGITQSPKYLFRKEGQNVTLSCEQNLNHDAMYWYRQDPGQGLRLIYYSQIVNDFQKGDIAEGYSVSREKKESFPLTVTSAQKNPTAFYLCASSLGYSRGNQPQHFGDGTRLSIL.

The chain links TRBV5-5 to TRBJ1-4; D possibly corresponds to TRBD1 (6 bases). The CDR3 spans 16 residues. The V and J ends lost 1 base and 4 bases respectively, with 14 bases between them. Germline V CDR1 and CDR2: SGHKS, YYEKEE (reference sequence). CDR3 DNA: TGTGCCAGCAGCTTGAGAAGGGGGGCGGGTAATGAAAAACTGTTTTTT. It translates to CASSLRRGAGNEKLFF.

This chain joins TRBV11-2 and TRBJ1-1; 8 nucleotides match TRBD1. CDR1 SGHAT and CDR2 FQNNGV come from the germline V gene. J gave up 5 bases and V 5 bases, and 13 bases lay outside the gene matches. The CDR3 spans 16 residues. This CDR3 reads CASSPFGQGARTEAFF. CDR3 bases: TGTGCCAGCAGCCCCTTTGGGCAGGGGGCGCGAACTGAAGCTTTCTTT.

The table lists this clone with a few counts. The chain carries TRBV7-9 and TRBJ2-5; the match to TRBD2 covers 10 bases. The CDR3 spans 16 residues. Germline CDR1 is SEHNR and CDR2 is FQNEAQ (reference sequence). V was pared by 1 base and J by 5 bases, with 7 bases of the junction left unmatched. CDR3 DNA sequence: TGTGCCAGCAGCTTAGGGGCTAGCGGGAGTCTGGAGACCCAGTACTTC. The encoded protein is CASSLGASGSLETQYF.

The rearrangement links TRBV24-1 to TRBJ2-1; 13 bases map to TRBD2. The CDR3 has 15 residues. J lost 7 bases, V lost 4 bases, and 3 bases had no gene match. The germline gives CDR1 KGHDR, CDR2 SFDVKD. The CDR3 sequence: CATSDRGLAGNEQFF. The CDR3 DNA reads TGTGCCACCAGTGACCGGGGACTAGCGGGGAATGAGCAGTTCTTC.

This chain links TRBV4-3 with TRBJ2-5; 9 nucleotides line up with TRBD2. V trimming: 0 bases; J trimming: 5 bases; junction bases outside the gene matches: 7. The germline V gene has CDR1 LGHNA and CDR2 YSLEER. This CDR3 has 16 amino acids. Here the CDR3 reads CASSQEGGRARETQYF. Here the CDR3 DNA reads TGCGCCAGCAGCCAAGAAGGCGGGAGGGCCAGGGAGACCCAGTACTTC.

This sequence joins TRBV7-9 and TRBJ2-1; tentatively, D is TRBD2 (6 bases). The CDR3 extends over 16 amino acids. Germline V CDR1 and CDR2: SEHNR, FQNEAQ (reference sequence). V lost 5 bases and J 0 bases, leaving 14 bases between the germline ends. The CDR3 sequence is CASSGISGRSYNEQFF. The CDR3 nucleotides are TGTGCCAGCAGCGGAATCAGCGGGCGCTCCTACAATGAGCAGTTCTTC.

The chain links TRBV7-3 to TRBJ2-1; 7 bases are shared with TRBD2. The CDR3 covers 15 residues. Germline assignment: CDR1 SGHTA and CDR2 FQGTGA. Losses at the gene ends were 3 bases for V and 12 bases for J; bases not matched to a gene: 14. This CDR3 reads CASSFDAGEQYRQFF. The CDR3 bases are TGTGCCAGCAGCTTTGATGCGGGAGAGCAATACAGGCAGTTCTTC.

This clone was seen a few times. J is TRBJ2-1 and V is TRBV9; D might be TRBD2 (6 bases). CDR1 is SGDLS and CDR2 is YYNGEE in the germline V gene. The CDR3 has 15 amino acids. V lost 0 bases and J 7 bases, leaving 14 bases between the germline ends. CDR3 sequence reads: CASSVAAGRMNEQFF. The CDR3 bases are TGTGCCAGCAGCGTAGCCGCAGGGAGGATGAATGAGCAGTTCTTC.

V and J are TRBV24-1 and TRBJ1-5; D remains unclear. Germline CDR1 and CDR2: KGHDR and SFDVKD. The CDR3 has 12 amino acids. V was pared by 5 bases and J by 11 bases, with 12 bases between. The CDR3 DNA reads TGTGCCACCAGTGGGGGAGACGGGACCCAGCATTTT. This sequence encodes CATSGGDGTQHF.

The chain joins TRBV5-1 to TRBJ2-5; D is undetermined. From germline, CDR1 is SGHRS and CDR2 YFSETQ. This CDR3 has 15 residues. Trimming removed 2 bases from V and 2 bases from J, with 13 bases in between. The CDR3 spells CASSLIFGVQETQYF. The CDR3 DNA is TGCGCCAGCAGCTTAATATTTGGCGTACAAGAGACCCAGTACTTC.

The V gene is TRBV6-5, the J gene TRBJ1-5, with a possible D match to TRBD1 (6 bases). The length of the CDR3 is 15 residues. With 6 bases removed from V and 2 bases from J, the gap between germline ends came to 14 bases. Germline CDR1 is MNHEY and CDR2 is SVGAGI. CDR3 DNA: TGTGCCAGCAGGGACGGACAGCTTGGCAATCAGCCCCAGCATTTT. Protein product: CASRDGQLGNQPQHF.

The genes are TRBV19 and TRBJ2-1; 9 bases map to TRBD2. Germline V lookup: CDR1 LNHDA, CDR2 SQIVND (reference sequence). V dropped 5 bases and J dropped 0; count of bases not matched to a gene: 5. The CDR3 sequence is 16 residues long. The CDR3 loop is CASSPSGASSYNEQFF. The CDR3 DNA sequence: TGTGCCAGTAGTCCTAGCGGGGCGAGCTCCTACAATGAGCAGTTCTTC. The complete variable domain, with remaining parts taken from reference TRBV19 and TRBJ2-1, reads DGGITQSPKYLFRKEGQNVTLSCEQNLNHDAMYWYRQDPGQGLRLIYYSQIVNDFQKGDIAEGYSVSREKKESFPLTVTSAQKNPTAFYLCASSPSGASSYNEQFFGPGTRLTVL.

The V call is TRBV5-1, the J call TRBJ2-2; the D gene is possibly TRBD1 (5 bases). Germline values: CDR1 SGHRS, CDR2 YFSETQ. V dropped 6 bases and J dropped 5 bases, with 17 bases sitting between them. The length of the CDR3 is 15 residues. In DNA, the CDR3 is TGCGCCAGCATGTGGGGCCTCATTGGGACCGGGGAGCTGTTTTTT. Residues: CASMWGLIGTGELFF.

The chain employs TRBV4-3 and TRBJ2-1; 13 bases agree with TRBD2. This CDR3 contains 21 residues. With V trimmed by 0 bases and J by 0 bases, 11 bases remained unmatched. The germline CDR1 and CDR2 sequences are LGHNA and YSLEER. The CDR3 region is CASSQDIMGLAGISSYNEQFF. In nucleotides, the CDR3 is TGCGCCAGCAGCCAAGATATCATGGGACTAGCGGGAATAAGCTCCTACAATGAGCAGTTCTTC.

This CDR3 is CSVVTGGTEAFF. CDR3 bases: TGCAGCGTAGTGACAGGGGGCACTGAAGCTTTCTTT. The chain has TRBV29-1 and TRBJ1-1, with 9 nucleotides matching TRBD1. J lost 4 bases, V lost 6 bases, and 3 bases had no gene match. Germline V gene lookup returns CDR1 SQVTM and CDR2 ANQGSEA. There are 12 residues in the CDR3.

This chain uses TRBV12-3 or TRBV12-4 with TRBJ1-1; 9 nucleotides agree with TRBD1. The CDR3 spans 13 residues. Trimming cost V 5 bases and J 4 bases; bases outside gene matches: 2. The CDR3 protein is CASSGDRVTEAFF. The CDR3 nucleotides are TGTGCCAGCAGTGGGGACAGGGTCACTGAAGCTTTCTTT.

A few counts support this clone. CDR3 loop: CASAIDRNQETQYF. The CDR3 nucleotides are TGTGCCAGTGCCATCGACCGGAACCAAGAGACCCAGTACTTC. The chain recombines TRBV19 with TRBJ2-5; D remains ambiguous. V lost 8 bases, J lost 0 bases, and 13 bases lay in between. This CDR3 has 14 amino acids. From germline, CDR1 is LNHDA and CDR2 SQIVND (reference sequence).

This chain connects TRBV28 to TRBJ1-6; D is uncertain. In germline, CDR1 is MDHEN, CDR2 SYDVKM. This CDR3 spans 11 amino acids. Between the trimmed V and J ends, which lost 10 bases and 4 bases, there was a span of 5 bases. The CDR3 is CATTYNSPLHF. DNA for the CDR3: TGTGCCACGACATATAATTCACCCCTCCACTTT.

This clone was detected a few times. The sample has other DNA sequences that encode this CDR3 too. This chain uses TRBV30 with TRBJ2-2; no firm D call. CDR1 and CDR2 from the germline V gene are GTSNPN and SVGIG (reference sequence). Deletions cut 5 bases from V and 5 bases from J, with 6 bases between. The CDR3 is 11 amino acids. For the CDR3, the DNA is TGTGCCTGGGCCGGGACCGGGGAGCTGTTTTTT. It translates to CAWAGTGELFF.

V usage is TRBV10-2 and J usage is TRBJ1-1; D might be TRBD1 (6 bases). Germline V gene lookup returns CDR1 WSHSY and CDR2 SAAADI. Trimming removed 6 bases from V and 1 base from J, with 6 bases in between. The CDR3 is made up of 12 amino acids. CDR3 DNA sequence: TGCGCCAGCAGACAGGGGAACACTGAAGCTTTCTTT. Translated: CASRQGNTEAFF.

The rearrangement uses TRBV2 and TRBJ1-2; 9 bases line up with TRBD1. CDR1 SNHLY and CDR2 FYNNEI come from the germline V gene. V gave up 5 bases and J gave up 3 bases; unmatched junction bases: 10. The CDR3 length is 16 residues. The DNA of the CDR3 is TGTGCCAGCAGTTGGACCCTGGACAGGGGAGACTATGGCTACACCTTC. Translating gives CASSWTLDRGDYGYTF.

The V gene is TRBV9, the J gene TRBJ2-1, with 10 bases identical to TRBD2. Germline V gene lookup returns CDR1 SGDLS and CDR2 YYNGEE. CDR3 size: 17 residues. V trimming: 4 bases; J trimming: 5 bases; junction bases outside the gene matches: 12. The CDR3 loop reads CASSSPAIAGGNNEQFF. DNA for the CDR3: TGTGCCAGCAGCTCCCCCGCCATAGCGGGAGGCAACAATGAGCAGTTCTTC.

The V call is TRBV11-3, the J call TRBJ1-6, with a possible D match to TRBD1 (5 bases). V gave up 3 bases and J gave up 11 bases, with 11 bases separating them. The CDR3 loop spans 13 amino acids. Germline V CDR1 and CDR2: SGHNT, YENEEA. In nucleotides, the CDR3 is TGTGCCAGCAGCTTTGGGGGTTCGACACCCCTCCACTTT. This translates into CASSFGGSTPLHF. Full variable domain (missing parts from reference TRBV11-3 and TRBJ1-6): EAGVVQSPRYKIIEKKQPVAFWCNPISGHNTLYWYLQNLGQGPELLIRYENEEAVDDSQLPKDRFSAERLKGVDSTLKIQPAELGDSAVYLCASSFGGSTPLHFGNGTRLTVT.

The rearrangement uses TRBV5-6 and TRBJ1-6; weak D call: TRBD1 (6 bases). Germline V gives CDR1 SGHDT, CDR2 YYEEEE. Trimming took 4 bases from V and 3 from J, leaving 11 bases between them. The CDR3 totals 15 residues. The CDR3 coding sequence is TGTGCCAGCAGCGTACGACAGGTCTATAATTCACCCCTCCACTTT. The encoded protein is CASSVRQVYNSPLHF. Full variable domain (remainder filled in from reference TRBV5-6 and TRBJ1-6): DAGVTQSPTHLIKTRGQQVTLRCSPKSGHDTVSWYQQALGQGPQFIFQYYEEEERQRGNFPDRFSGHQFPNYSSELNVNALLLGDSALYLCASSVRQVYNSPLHFGNGTRLTVT.

CDR3 sequence reads: CASSPWGATTEAFF. In DNA, the CDR3 is TGTGCCAGCAGCCCCTGGGGGGCGACGACTGAAGCTTTCTTT. V gene TRBV7-8 combines with J gene TRBJ1-1; a weak D match, TRBD1 (6 bases). V lost 5 bases to trimming and J lost 5 bases, with 15 bases between them. The CDR3 runs to 14 residues. Per the germline V gene, CDR1 is SGHVS and CDR2 is FQNEAQ.

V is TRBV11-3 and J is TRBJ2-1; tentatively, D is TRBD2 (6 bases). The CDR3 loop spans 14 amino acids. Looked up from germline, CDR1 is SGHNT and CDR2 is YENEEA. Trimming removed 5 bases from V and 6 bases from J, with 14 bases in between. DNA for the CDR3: TGTGCCAGCAGCGTAGGGACTCCCGGCAATGAGCAGTTCTTC. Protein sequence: CASSVGTPGNEQFF.